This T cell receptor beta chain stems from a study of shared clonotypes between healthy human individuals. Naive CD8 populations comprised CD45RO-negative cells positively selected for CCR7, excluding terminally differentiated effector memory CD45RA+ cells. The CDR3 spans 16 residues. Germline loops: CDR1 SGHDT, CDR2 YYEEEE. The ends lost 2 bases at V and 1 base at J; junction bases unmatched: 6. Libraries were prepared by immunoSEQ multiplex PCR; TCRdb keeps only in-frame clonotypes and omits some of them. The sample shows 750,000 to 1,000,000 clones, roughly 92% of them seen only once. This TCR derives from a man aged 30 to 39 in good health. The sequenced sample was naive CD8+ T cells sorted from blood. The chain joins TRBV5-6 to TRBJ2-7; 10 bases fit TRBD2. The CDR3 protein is CASSFFEREGSYEQYF. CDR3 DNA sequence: TGTGCCAGCAGCTTCTTCGAGCGGGAGGGGTCCTACGAGCAGTACTTC.